This T cell receptor (beta chain) was captured in a study of blood T cell repertoires in COVID-19. About the research overall: Italy, Spain and the United States were the sources of the convalescent and acute COVID-19 samples.

CDR1 and CDR2 from the germline V gene are WSHSY and SAAADI. The CDR3 is made up of 18 amino acids. Unmatched junction bases numbered 4, after V lost 0 bases and J lost 0 bases. Authors' methods: The authors estimated nucleated cell counts from reference gene primer amplification. This table comes from immunoSEQ multiplex PCR, and its TCRdb copy is limited to in-frame clones, with some not included. Clone size and the V and J calls come from that table; the DNA yielded D and trimming. Here the sample spans 250,000 to 350,000 clones, around 86% being singletons. Participants were aged 18 to 89 years, lived in some 23 US areas, and enrolled virtually. Cohorts were based on clinical histories the participants reported.

The V and J genes are TRBV10-2 and TRBJ1-6; 8 nucleotides agree with TRBD1. Sequences were obtained from PBMCs or T cells enriched from blood (not recorded which). The sequence was collected from a woman between 18 and 29 years old who had recovered from COVID-19. The CDR3 DNA reads TGCGCCAGCAGTGAGTCTAACAGGGGGAGCTCCTATAATTCACCCCTCCACTTT. Translating it yields CASSESNRGSSYNSPLHF.